This TCR beta chain derives from a study of blood T cell repertoires in COVID-19. For the study at large: Samples of COVID-19 (acute and convalescent) were obtained from the United States, Italy and Spain.

TCRdb's table, derived via immunoSEQ multiplex PCR, lists solely in-frame clones and lacks some. The data show a few hundred thousand clones, with approximately 90% seen just once and 2.5% to 3% held by the top ten. Which cohort a participant joined came from the clinical history participants gave. All recovered Cohort 3 donors got two negative PCRs, got clearance, or saw symptom resolution. The sequence derives from a woman aged 50 to 60 who had recovered from COVID-19. The specimen was PBMCs or T cells enriched from blood (not recorded which).

CDR3 nucleotides: TGTGCCAGCAGCTTCGGCGGGAGGAACCTCAATGAGCAGTTCTTC. Translating gives CASSFGGRNLNEQFF. The rearrangement links TRBV5-4 to TRBJ2-1; the match to TRBD2 covers 8 bases. The CDR3 extends over 15 amino acids. Germline V gene data show CDR1 as SGHNT and CDR2 as YYREEE (reference sequence). After removal of 2 bases from V and 6 bases from J, the junction contained 7 bases not matched to a gene.